The T cell receptor beta chain described here comes from a study of blood T cell repertoires in COVID-19. Study-wide context: Acute and convalescent COVID-19 samples came from the United States, Italy and Spain. From T cells, B-cell-depleted T cells, or PBMCs came the material, which was cDNA or gDNA.

Per the authors' pipeline: Quantification of nucleated cells was approximated via reference gene primer amplification. The protocol was immunoSEQ multiplex PCR, while the TCRdb copy is restricted to in-frame clones and leaves out a portion. V and J calls and clone size are copied from that table; D and trimming were computed from the DNA. The sample holds about 110,000 clones, 85% to 90% seen once. This receptor was taken from a woman in her fifties or sixties with acute or convalescent COVID-19. The sample taken for sequencing was peripheral blood.

CDR3 bases: TGTGCCAGCAGTTCGCTTAACGGTCGGAGCTATGGCTACACCTTC. As protein: CASSSLNGRSYGYTF. This sequence joins TRBV6-2 or TRBV6-3 and TRBJ1-2; D not resolved. The CDR3 loop spans 15 amino acids. V lost 4 bases and J lost 4, with 16 bases in between. CDR1 and CDR2 (germline): MNHEY, SVGEGT.